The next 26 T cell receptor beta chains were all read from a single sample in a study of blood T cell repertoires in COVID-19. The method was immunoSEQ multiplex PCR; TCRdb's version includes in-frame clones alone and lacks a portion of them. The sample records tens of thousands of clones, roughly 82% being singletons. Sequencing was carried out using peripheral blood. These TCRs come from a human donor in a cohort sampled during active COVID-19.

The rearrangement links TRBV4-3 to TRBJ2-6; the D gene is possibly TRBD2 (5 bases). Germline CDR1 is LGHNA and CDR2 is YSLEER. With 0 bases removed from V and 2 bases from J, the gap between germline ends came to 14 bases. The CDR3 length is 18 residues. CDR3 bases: TGCGCCAGCAGCCAAGATACCGGGGTCATGGCTGGGGCCAACGTCCTGACTTTC. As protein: CASSQDTGVMAGANVLTF.

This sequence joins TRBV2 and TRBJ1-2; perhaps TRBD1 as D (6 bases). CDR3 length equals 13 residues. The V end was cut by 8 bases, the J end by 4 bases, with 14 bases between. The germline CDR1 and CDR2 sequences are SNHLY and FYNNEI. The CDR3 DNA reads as TGTGCCAGCGGAAGCGGGACACTCTATGGCTACACCTTC. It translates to CASGSGTLYGYTF.

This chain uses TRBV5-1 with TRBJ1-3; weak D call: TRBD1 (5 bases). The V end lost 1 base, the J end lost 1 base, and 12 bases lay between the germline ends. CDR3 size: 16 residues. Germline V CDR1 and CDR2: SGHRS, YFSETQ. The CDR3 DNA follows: TGCGCCAGCAGCTTGATGGCCGCAGGGTCTGGAAACACCATATATTTT. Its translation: CASSLMAAGSGNTIYF.

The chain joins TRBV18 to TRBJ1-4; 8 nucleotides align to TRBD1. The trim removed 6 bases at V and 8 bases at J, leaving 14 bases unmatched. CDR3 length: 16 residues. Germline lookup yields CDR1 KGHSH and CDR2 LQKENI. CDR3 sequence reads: CASSPQAPGQGEKLFF. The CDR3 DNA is TGTGCCAGCTCCCCCCAGGCCCCAGGACAGGGAGAAAAACTGTTTTTT.

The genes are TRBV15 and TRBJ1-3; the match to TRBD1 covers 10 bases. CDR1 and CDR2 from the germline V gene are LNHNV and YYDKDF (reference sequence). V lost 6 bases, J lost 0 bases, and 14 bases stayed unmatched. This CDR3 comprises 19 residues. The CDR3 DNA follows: TGTGCCACCAGTCCCCGGGACAGGGGTTCCTCTTACTCTGGAAACACCATATATTTT. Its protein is CATSPRDRGSSYSGNTIYF.

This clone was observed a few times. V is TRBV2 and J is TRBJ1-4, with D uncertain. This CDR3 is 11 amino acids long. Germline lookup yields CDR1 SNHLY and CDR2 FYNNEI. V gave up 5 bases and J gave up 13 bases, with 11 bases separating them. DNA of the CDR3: TGTGCCAGCAGTCCCCTCGGGGTACTGTTTTTT. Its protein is CASSPLGVLFF.

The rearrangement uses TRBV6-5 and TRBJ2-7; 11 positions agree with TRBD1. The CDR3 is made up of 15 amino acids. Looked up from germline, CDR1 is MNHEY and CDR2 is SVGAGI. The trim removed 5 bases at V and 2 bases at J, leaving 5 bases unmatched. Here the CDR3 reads CASSPRGQGAYEQYF. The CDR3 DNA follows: TGTGCCAGCAGTCCCCGGGGACAGGGGGCCTACGAGCAGTACTTC.

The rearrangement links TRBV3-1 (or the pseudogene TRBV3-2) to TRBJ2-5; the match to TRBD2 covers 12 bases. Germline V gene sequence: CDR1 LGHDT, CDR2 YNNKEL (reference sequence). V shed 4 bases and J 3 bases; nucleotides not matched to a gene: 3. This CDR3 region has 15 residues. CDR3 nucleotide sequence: TGTGCCAGCAGCCTCCGACTAGCGGGGGAAGAGACCCAGTACTTC. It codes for CASSLRLAGEETQYF.

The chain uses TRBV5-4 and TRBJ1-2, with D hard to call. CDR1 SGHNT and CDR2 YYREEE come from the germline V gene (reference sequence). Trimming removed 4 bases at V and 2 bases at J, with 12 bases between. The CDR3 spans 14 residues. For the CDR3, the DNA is TGTGCCAGCAGCCCCCGAGCACAGAACTATGGCTACACCTTC. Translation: CASSPRAQNYGYTF.

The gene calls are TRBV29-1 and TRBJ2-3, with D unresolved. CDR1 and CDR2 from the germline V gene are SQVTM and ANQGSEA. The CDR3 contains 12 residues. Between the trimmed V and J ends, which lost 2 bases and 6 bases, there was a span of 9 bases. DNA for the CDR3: TGCAGCGTTGAAATTGGTAGCGATACGCAGTATTTT. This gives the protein CSVEIGSDTQYF.

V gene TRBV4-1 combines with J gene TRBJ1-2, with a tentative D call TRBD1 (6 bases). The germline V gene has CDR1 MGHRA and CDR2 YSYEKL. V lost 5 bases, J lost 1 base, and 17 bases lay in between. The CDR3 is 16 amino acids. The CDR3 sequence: CASSVPWTEVNYGYTF. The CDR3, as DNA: TGCGCCAGCAGCGTTCCTTGGACAGAAGTTAACTATGGCTACACCTTC.

The DNA of the CDR3 is TGTGCCAGCGCTTTCGGACAGGTGGGGGCCAATGAGCAGTTCTTC. Protein: CASAFGQVGANEQFF. The chain couples TRBV25-1 to TRBJ2-1, with TRBD1 matching 7 bases. V trimming: 8 bases; J trimming: 6 bases; junction bases outside the gene matches: 13. Germline V gives CDR1 MGHDK, CDR2 SYGVNS. The CDR3 spans 15 residues.

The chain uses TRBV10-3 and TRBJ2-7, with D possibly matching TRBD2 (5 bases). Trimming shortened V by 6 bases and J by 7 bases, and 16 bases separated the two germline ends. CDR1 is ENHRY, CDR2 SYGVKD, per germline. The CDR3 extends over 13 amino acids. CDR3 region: CAIRASLEVEQYF. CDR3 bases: TGTGCCATCAGGGCTAGCCTCGAGGTGGAGCAGTACTTC.

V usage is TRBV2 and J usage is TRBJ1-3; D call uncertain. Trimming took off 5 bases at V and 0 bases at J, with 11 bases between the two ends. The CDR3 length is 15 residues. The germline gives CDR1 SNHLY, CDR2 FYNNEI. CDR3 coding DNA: TGTGCCAGCAGTCCCTCCGGGAGCTCTGGAAACACCATATATTTT. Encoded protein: CASSPSGSSGNTIYF.

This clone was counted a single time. CDR3 in amino acids: CASSPRGQGNTEAFF. The CDR3 nucleotides read TGCGCCAGCAGCCCCCGGGGACAGGGGAACACTGAAGCTTTCTTT. The rearrangement links TRBV4-1 to TRBJ1-1; TRBD1 matches 9 bases. Trimming took 4 bases from V and 1 from J; bases not matched to a gene: 4. From germline, CDR1 is MGHRA and CDR2 YSYEKL. CDR3 size: 15 residues.

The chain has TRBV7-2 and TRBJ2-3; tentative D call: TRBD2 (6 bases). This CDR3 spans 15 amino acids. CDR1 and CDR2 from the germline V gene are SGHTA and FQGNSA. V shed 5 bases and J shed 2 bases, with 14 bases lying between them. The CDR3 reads CASSPRRLDTDTQYF. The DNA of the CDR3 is TGTGCCAGCAGCCCACGGCGACTAGACACAGATACGCAGTATTTT.

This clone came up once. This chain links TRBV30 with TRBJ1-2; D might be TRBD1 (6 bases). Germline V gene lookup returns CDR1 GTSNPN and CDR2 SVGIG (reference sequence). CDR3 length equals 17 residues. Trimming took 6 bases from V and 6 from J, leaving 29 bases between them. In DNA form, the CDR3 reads TGTGCCTGTACGGGGGGAACAGCCGGTCTTCCAGGGGATGGCTACACCTTC. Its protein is CACTGGTAGLPGDGYTF.

CDR3: CASSQLTTQTYEQYF. CDR3 in DNA: TGCGCCAGCAGCCAACTGACAACCCAGACCTACGAGCAGTACTTC. The J gene is TRBJ2-7, the V gene TRBV4-1; no clear D. Per the germline V gene, CDR1 is MGHRA and CDR2 is YSYEKL. The ends were cut back, 2 bases at V and 2 bases at J, with 13 bases in the middle. There are 15 residues in the CDR3.

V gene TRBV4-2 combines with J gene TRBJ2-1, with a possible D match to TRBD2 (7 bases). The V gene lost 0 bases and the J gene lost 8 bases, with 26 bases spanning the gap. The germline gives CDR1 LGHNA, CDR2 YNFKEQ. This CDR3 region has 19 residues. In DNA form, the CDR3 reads TGTGCCAGCAGCCAAGATTCCGGTGGGTGGGGGGGCGGTAATGATGAGCAGTTCTTC. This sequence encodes CASSQDSGGWGGGNDEQFF.

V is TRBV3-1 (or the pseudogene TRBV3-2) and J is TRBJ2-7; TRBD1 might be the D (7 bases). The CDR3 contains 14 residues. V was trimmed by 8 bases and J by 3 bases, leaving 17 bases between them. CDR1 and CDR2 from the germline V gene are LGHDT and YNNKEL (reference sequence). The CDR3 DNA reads TGTGCCAGCGGGAGGCAGGGGGGCCTCTACGAGCAGTACTTC. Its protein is CASGRQGGLYEQYF.

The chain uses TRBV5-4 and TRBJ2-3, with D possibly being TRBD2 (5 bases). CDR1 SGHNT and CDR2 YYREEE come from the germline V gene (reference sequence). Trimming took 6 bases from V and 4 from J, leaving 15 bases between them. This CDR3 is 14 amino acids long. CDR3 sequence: CASKADRHPDTQYF. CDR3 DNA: TGTGCCAGCAAAGCGGACCGACACCCAGATACGCAGTATTTT.

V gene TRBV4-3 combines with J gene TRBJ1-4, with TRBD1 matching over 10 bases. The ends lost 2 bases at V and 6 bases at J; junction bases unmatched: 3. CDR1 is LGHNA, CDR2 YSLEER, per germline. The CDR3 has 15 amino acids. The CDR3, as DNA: TGCGCCAGCAGCCAAACCGGGACAGGGGATGAAAAACTGTTTTTT. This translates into CASSQTGTGDEKLFF.

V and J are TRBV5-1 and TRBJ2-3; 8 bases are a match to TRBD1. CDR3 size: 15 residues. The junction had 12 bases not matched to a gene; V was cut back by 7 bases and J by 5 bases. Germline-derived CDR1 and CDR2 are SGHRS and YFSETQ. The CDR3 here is CASGPGQGAGDTQYF. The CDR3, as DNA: TGCGCCAGCGGGCCGGGGCAGGGGGCCGGAGATACGCAGTATTTT.

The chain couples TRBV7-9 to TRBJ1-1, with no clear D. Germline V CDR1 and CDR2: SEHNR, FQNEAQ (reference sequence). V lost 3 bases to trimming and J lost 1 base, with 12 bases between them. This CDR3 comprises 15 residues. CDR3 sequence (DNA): TGTGCCAGCAGCTTTGGAGACCTGAAGAACACTGAAGCTTTCTTT. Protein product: CASSFGDLKNTEAFF.

The CDR3 loop reads CAIRGQEGTDTQYF. The CDR3 nucleotides read TGTGCCATCAGGGGACAGGAGGGCACAGATACGCAGTATTTT. The chain carries TRBV10-3 and TRBJ2-3, with 8 nucleotides matching TRBD1. There are 14 residues in the CDR3. J was trimmed by 1 base and V by 6 bases; bases with no gene match: 3. Germline V lookup: CDR1 ENHRY, CDR2 SYGVKD.

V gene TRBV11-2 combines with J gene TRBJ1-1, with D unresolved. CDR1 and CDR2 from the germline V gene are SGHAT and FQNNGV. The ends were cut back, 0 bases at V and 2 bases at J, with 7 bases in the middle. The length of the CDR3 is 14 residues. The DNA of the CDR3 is TGTGCCAGCAGCTTAGACAGGATTAACACTGAAGCTTTCTTT. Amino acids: CASSLDRINTEAFF.